The 9 T cell receptor beta chains in this list originate from one sample, sequenced in a study of blood T cell repertoires in COVID-19. Sequencing used immunoSEQ multiplex PCR; TCRdb keeps in-frame clones, though not all of them. The sample yields some 150,000 clones, approximately 87% seen once. The source material was PBMCs or T cells enriched from blood (not recorded which). The receptor source for this set is a woman aged 45 to 65 who had recovered from COVID-19.

The chain recombines TRBV30 with TRBJ1-3; perhaps TRBD1 as D (5 bases). The CDR3 length is 14 residues. Germline V lookup: CDR1 GTSNPN, CDR2 SVGIG (reference sequence). V was cut by 5 bases and J by 8 bases, with 19 bases left in between. The CDR3 spells CAWGGYFGGHTIYF. CDR3 sequence (DNA): TGTGCCTGGGGGGGGTACTTCGGAGGCCACACCATATATTTT.

The V gene is TRBV1, the J gene TRBJ1-2; no DNA check was done on the table's D call, TRBD1. TRBV1 is a pseudogene locus. This CDR3 comprises 18 residues. The CDR3 reads CTSSQDRLYRQANYGYTF. DNA for the CDR3: TGCACCAGCAGCCAAGATCGACTCTACAGGCAAGCTAACTATGGCTACACCTTC.

This sequence joins TRBV11-2 and TRBJ2-2; 10 positions agree with TRBD2. J gave up 4 bases and V 7 bases, and 12 bases lay outside the gene matches. The germline gives CDR1 SGHAT, CDR2 FQNNGV. The CDR3 extends over 17 amino acids. For the CDR3, the DNA is TGTGCCAGCACCCCTCCGGCTAGCGGGAGTACCACCGGGGAGCTGTTTTTT. As protein: CASTPPASGSTTGELFF. Filled out from reference TRBV11-2 and TRBJ2-2, the complete variable domain reads EAGVAQSPRYKIIEKRQSVAFWCNPISGHATLYWYQQILGQGPKLLIQFQNNGVVDDSQLPKDRFSAERLKGVDSTLKIQPAKLEDSAVYLCASTPPASGSTTGELFFGEGSRLTVL.

This chain uses TRBV10-3 with TRBJ2-5; TRBD2 is a possible D gene (7 bases). This CDR3 is built from 14 residues. With 3 bases removed from V and 4 bases from J, the gap between germline ends came to 12 bases. CDR1 is ENHRY and CDR2 is SYGVKD in the germline V gene. The CDR3 region has the DNA TGTGCCATCAGTGATAGGGAGGGGGGAGAGACCCAGTACTTC. Translation gives CAISDREGGETQYF.

The V gene is TRBV5-1, the J gene TRBJ1-3; D is undetermined. Germline V gene sequence: CDR1 SGHRS, CDR2 YFSETQ. The CDR3 consists of 11 residues. The ends were cut back, 4 bases at V and 11 bases at J, with 10 bases in the middle. The CDR3: CASSPDTAIYF. CDR3 DNA sequence: TGCGCCAGCAGCCCCGACACGGCCATATATTTT.

The V and J genes are TRBV10-3 and TRBJ2-5, with D possibly matching TRBD2 (6 bases). The CDR3 loop spans 16 amino acids. Germline CDR1 and CDR2: ENHRY and SYGVKD. The ends were cut back, 3 bases at V and 2 bases at J, with 16 bases in the middle. The CDR3 spells CAISDPARAGQETQYF. The CDR3 bases are TGTGCCATCAGTGATCCGGCCCGGGCGGGACAAGAGACCCAGTACTTC.

This chain connects TRBV6-5 to TRBJ2-1; 9 bases agree with TRBD1. Trimming at V came to 6 bases and at J to 6 bases, leaving 0 bases not matched to a gene. Germline V lookup: CDR1 MNHEY, CDR2 SVGAGI. The CDR3 runs 12 residues. The CDR3 bases are TGTGCCAGCAGGGACAGGGGCAATGAGCAGTTCTTC. Translation: CASRDRGNEQFF.

J is TRBJ2-1 and V is TRBV9, with 7 positions matching TRBD2. The V segment lost 0 bases and the J segment 3 bases; nucleotides outside the gene matches: 3. The CDR3 is 15 amino acids. Germline lookup yields CDR1 SGDLS and CDR2 YYNGEE. This CDR3 is CASSVDGGSYNEQFF. Here the CDR3 DNA reads TGTGCCAGCAGCGTAGACGGCGGGAGCTACAATGAGCAGTTCTTC.

This clone was picked up one time. This sequence joins TRBV27 and TRBJ1-5; maybe TRBD1 (6 bases). The CDR3 extends over 16 amino acids. Germline V gene lookup returns CDR1 MNHEY and CDR2 SMNVEV (reference sequence). Deletions cut 4 bases from V and 1 base from J, with 14 bases between. The CDR3 bases are TGTGCCAGCAGTTCTCTCGGACAGACGAGCAATCAGCCCCAGCATTTT. Its translation: CASSSLGQTSNQPQHF.